Listed here is a single T cell receptor beta chain. Its antigen is currently unknown. There were healthy Caucasian individuals from Russia, aged 6 to 90, serving as donors. V lost 4 bases to trimming and J lost 12 bases; unmatched junction nucleotides: 4. CDR1 and CDR2 from the germline V gene are LGHNA and YNFKEQ. The CDR3 has 13 amino acids. Then a second PCR, running about 6 to 11 cycles, was carried out with a sample-barcoded 5' primer and a J-beta primer mix. Tagging of each cDNA molecule was performed by a template-switch adaptor with 12 random nucleotides. TCRdb reprocessed the 5' RACE reads via MiXCR and lists one record per CDR3 protein. The sample has roughly 1,300,000 distinct CDR3 sequences; approximately 59% are singletons. This sample was included in a study of blood T cells in healthy people across ages. Study-level results: Calculation of diversity from one million T cells yielded estimates considered to be underestimates.

The chain joins TRBV4-2 to TRBJ1-4; 11 bases are shared with TRBD1. This clonotype originated in a man younger than 35 in good health. Material for sequencing was blood. As DNA, the CDR3 is TGTGCCAGCAGCCGACGGACAGGGGGCGAACTGTTTTTT. It yields the protein CASSRRTGGELFF.